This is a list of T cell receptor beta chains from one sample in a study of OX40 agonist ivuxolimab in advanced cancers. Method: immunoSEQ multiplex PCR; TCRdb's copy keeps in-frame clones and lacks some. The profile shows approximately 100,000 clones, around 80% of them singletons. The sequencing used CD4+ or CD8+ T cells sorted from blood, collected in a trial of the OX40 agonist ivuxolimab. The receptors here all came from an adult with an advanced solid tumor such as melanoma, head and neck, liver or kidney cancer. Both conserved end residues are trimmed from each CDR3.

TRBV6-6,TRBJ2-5,ASSANDRGETQY
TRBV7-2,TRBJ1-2,ASSLPTGGAGYGYT
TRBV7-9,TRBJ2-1,ASSWTGPNEQF
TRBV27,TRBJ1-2,VQQSSLRGGYT
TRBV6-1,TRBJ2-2,ASSVSGGGNTGELF
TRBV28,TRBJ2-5,ASSLRETQY
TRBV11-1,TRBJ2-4,ASSPWEMGTKNIQY
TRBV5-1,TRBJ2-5,ASSRGPDFMETQY
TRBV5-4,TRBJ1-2,ASSWSPPQSYGYT
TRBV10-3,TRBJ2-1,AISESSYNEQF
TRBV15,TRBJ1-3,ATSWGQGSSGNTIY
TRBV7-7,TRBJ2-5,SSGGAETQY
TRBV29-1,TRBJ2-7,SVIIHKTYEQY
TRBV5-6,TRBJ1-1,ASSLAGDRVPEAF
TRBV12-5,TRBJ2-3,ASGLFPMWGQATDTQY
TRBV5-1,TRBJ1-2,ASSSGQGVNGYT
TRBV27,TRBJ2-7,ASSYRIPYEQY
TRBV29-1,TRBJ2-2,SVAAGGTGELF
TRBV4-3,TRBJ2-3,ASSQDRDTDTQY
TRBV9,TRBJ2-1,ASSVDGRDNEQF
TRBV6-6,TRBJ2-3,ATQRGAYEDTQY
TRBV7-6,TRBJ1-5,ASSFGRNQPQH
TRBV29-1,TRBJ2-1,SVVSSGIGEQF
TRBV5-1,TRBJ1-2,ASSLDGTPWDYGYT
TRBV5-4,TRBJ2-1,ASSLDSRGEQF
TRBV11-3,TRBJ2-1,ASSLGTSTGQF
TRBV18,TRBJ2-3,ASLTSGGRSTDTQY
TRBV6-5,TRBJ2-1,ASSPRGSEQF
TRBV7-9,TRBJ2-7,ASSLWGGTGDNEQY
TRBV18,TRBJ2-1,ASSPREAGNEQF
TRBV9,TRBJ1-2,ASSVQGGTLIDGYT
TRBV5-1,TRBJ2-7,ASSQQGAREQY
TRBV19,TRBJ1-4,ASRGTTNEKLF
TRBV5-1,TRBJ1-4,ASSLDPGVDEKLF
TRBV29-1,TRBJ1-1,SAPGPGRNTEAF
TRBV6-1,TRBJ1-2,ACRGFNYGYT
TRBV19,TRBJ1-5,ASSIWGNNQPQH
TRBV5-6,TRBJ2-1,ASSSRTSGGNEQF
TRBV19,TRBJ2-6,ASRGEGAGANVLT
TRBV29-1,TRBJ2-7,SVEDRDSYEQY
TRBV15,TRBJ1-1,ATSRDSTDSTEAF
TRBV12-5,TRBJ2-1,ASVGTDWGRKF
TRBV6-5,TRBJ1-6,ASTGTGNSPLH
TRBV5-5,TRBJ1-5,ASSLYRQGGQPQH
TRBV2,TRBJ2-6,ASVGQGIPGANVLT
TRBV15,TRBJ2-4,ATSRVIAGGEKGKNIQY
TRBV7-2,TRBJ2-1,ASRRGGSNNEQF
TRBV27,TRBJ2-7,ASSLGGSSGNYEQY
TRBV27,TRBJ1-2,ASSLSGVGSNYGYT
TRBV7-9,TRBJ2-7,ASIPTSGSSSEQY
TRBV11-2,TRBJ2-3,ASSLGGPDTQY
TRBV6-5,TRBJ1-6,ASRMDRGGGSPLH
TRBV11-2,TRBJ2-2,ASSWRSGGAGELF
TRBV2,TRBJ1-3,ASSEARGSSGNTIY
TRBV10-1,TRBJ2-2,ASSESRAGAGELF
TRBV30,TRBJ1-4,AWSVQGNEKLF
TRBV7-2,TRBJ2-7,ASSLVTGGPYEQY
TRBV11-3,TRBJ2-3,ASSSGTGSTDTQY
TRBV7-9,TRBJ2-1,ASSKQGVEQF
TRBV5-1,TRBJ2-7,ASSSGLAGVGYEQY